Listed below are T cell receptor beta chains from one sample, sequenced in a study of T cell repertoires in cytomegalovirus infection. TCRdb ran MiXCR on the reads and lists one entry per CDR3 protein. The sample lists 680,000 or so distinct CDR3 sequences, approximately 40% occurring once. What was sequenced was PBMCs. The receptors derive from a human donor in good health (CMV status not recorded). Some clones in this sample may be carry-over from other donors' samples. Each CDR3 is given with its conserved first and last residue. The D gene is left open where the match is weak. Rows give clone size only sometimes, using once, few, many, or a class for an expanded clone.

cdr3_nt: TGTGCCATCAGTGACAGGGGTTTCGATGAAGCTTTCTTT; cdr3_aa: CAISDRGFDEAFF; clone_size: NA; d_call: NA; j_call: TRBJ1-1; v_call: TRBV10-3
cdr3_nt: TGTGCCAGCAGCCCCCGGACTAGCGGGGGGCGCAATGAGCAGTTCTTC; cdr3_aa: CASSPRTSGGRNEQFF; clone_size: many; d_call: TRBD2; j_call: TRBJ2-1; v_call: TRBV11-3
cdr3_nt: TGTGCCAGCTCTCCCCAGGGGCACCCCTACAATGAGCAGTTCTTC; cdr3_aa: CASSPQGHPYNEQFF; clone_size: few; d_call: NA; j_call: TRBJ2-1; v_call: TRBV18
cdr3_nt: TGTGCCAGCAGTTTACGGACAGGGGGTGAGCAGTTCTTC; cdr3_aa: CASSLRTGGEQFF; clone_size: NA; d_call: TRBD1; j_call: TRBJ2-1; v_call: TRBV12-3/TRBV12-4
cdr3_nt: TGTGCCAGCAGTGCACGGGGCCTGAACACTGAAGCTTTCTTT; cdr3_aa: CASSARGLNTEAFF; clone_size: few; d_call: NA; j_call: TRBJ1-1; v_call: TRBV6-5
cdr3_nt: TGTGCCAGCAGCCCCTCCGGGCTCCATGAGACCCAGTACTTC; cdr3_aa: CASSPSGLHETQYF; clone_size: once; d_call: NA; j_call: TRBJ2-5; v_call: TRBV7-6
cdr3_nt: TGTGCCAGCAGTTTATCGATGCGCCAGTACCCGCAAGAGACCCAGTACTTC; cdr3_aa: CASSLSMRQYPQETQYF; clone_size: few; d_call: NA; j_call: TRBJ2-5; v_call: TRBV27
cdr3_nt: TGTGCCAGCAGTTACAGGGGCACTACCTCTGGGGCCAACGTCCTGACTTTC; cdr3_aa: CASSYRGTTSGANVLTF; clone_size: few; d_call: NA; j_call: TRBJ2-6; v_call: TRBV6-5
cdr3_nt: TGTGCCAGCAGCCGGGACAGAGCCTACGAGCAGTACTTC; cdr3_aa: CASSRDRAYEQYF; clone_size: many; d_call: TRBD1; j_call: TRBJ2-7; v_call: TRBV19
cdr3_nt: TGTGCCAGCACTACAGCTGTTGAGCAGTTCTTC; cdr3_aa: CASTTAVEQFF; clone_size: NA; d_call: NA; j_call: TRBJ2-1; v_call: TRBV5-5
cdr3_nt: TGCAGCGTTGAAGATCCGGGTAGAACCTATGGCTACACCTTC; cdr3_aa: CSVEDPGRTYGYTF; clone_size: NA; d_call: NA; j_call: TRBJ1-2; v_call: TRBV29-1
cdr3_nt: TGTGCCAGCATGTCTAGTAGAGCCTACGAGCAGTACTTC; cdr3_aa: CASMSSRAYEQYF; clone_size: NA; d_call: NA; j_call: TRBJ2-7; v_call: TRBV28
cdr3_nt: TGCGCCAGCAGTGGGAACAGTTGGAATGAGCAGTTCTTC; cdr3_aa: CASSGNSWNEQFF; clone_size: NA; d_call: NA; j_call: TRBJ2-1; v_call: TRBV10-1
cdr3_nt: TGTGCCAGTGGTTTTGACCGGGGGGGGTACAATGAGCAGTTCTTC; cdr3_aa: CASGFDRGGYNEQFF; clone_size: NA; d_call: TRBD2; j_call: TRBJ2-1; v_call: TRBV19
cdr3_nt: TGTGCCAGCAGCACCGGGCCGCGGGATGGCTACACCTTC; cdr3_aa: CASSTGPRDGYTF; clone_size: once; d_call: NA; j_call: TRBJ1-2; v_call: TRBV7-8
cdr3_nt: TGTGCCAGCAGCCCGAGGACCTTGTGGGGGGAGACCCAGTACTTC; cdr3_aa: CASSPRTLWGETQYF; clone_size: many; d_call: NA; j_call: TRBJ2-5; v_call: TRBV7-9
cdr3_nt: TGCGCCAGCAGCTTGGACCCCCCATTGACAGGGGGGACTAGGGGATTTTTCAATGAGCAGTTCTTC; cdr3_aa: CASSLDPPLTGGTRGFFNEQFF; clone_size: NA; d_call: NA; j_call: TRBJ2-1; v_call: TRBV5-1
cdr3_nt: TGTGCCAGCAGCATCTCGGGGACACAGGGCGTCACTGAAGCTTTCTTT; cdr3_aa: CASSISGTQGVTEAFF; clone_size: few; d_call: NA; j_call: TRBJ1-1; v_call: TRBV5-4
cdr3_nt: TGTGCCAGCAGTGGACAGGGGGCATCGGACTATGGCTACACCTTC; cdr3_aa: CASSGQGASDYGYTF; clone_size: few; d_call: TRBD1; j_call: TRBJ1-2; v_call: TRBV28
cdr3_nt: TGTGCCAGCACTAATGACAGGTCCTACGAGCAGTACTTC; cdr3_aa: CASTNDRSYEQYF; clone_size: few; d_call: NA; j_call: TRBJ2-7; v_call: TRBV28
cdr3_nt: TGTGCCAGCAGCCGACAACGGGTCGAGCAGTACTTC; cdr3_aa: CASSRQRVEQYF; clone_size: NA; d_call: NA; j_call: TRBJ2-7; v_call: TRBV6-2/TRBV6-3
cdr3_nt: TGCAGTGCAGCCTACTACAATGAGCAGTTCTTC; cdr3_aa: CSAAYYNEQFF; clone_size: NA; d_call: NA; j_call: TRBJ2-1; v_call: TRBV20-1
cdr3_nt: TGTGCCAGCAGTGGGACACCGAGGTCGTACGGCGAGCAGTACTTC; cdr3_aa: CASSGTPRSYGEQYF; clone_size: few; d_call: NA; j_call: TRBJ2-7; v_call: TRBV28
cdr3_nt: TGTGCCAGCAGGGCAGAGTACGAGCAGTACTTC; cdr3_aa: CASRAEYEQYF; clone_size: few; d_call: NA; j_call: TRBJ2-7; v_call: TRBV12-3/TRBV12-4
cdr3_nt: TGTGACAGTAGTAAAGGGGGAACGAACACCGGGGAGCTGTTTTTT; cdr3_aa: CDSSKGGTNTGELFF; clone_size: NA; d_call: NA; j_call: TRBJ2-2; v_call: TRBV19
cdr3_nt: TGTGCCACCGAGGGGACAGCCTCCACAGATACGCAGTATTTT; cdr3_aa: CATEGTASTDTQYF; clone_size: few; d_call: TRBD1; j_call: TRBJ2-3; v_call: TRBV24-1
cdr3_nt: TGTGCCAGTAGTTTACGACTAGCGGGAGGGCCTGATGAGCAGTTCTTC; cdr3_aa: CASSLRLAGGPDEQFF; clone_size: many; d_call: TRBD2; j_call: TRBJ2-1; v_call: TRBV19
cdr3_nt: TGTGCCAGCAGACCCCCGGGACTAGCGAACAATGAGCAGTTCTTC; cdr3_aa: CASRPPGLANNEQFF; clone_size: NA; d_call: TRBD2; j_call: TRBJ2-1; v_call: TRBV7-6
cdr3_nt: TGCAGCGCCGGAGGGGCTGCCAGACAGGTGAACACTGAAGCTTTCTTT; cdr3_aa: CSAGGAARQVNTEAFF; clone_size: NA; d_call: NA; j_call: TRBJ1-1; v_call: TRBV29-1
cdr3_nt: TGTGCCAGTAGCAGCTTCGGGGACAGCGATCAGCCCCAGCATTTT; cdr3_aa: CASSSFGDSDQPQHF; clone_size: NA; d_call: TRBD1; j_call: TRBJ1-5; v_call: TRBV19
cdr3_nt: TGCAGTGCTAGAGTCGGGATAAACTATGGCTACACCTTC; cdr3_aa: CSARVGINYGYTF; clone_size: NA; d_call: NA; j_call: TRBJ1-2; v_call: TRBV20-1
cdr3_nt: TGTGCCAGCAGTTACGAAACTTCCCCGGCCTACAATGAGCAGTTCTTC; cdr3_aa: CASSYETSPAYNEQFF; clone_size: few; d_call: NA; j_call: TRBJ2-1; v_call: TRBV6-5
cdr3_nt: TGTGCCAGTAGTATCTCGGGACAGGGGCCGACCTACGAGCAGTACTTC; cdr3_aa: CASSISGQGPTYEQYF; clone_size: few; d_call: TRBD1; j_call: TRBJ2-7; v_call: TRBV19